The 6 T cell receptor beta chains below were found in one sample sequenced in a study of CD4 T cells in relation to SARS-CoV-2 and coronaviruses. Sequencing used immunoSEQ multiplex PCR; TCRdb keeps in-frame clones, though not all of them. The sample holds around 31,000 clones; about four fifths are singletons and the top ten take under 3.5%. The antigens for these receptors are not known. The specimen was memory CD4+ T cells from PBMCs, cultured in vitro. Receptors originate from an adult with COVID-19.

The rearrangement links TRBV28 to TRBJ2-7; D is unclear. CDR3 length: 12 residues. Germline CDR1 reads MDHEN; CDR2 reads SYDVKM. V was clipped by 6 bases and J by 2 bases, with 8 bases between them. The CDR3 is CASSYATYEQYF. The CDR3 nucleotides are TGTGCCAGCAGCTACGCAACCTACGAGCAGTACTTC.

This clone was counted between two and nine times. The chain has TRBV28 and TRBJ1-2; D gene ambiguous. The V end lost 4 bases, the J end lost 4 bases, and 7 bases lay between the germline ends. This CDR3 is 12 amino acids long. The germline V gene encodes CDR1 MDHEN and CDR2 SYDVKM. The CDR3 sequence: CASSSQSYGYTF. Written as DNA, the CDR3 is TGTGCCAGCAGTTCTCAGAGCTATGGCTACACCTTC.

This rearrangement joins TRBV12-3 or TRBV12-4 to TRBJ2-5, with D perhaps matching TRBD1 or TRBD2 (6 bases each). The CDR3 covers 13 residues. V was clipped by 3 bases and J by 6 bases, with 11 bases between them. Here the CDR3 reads CASSFGGTKTQYF. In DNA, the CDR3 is TGTGCCAGCAGTTTCGGAGGGACAAAGACCCAGTACTTC.

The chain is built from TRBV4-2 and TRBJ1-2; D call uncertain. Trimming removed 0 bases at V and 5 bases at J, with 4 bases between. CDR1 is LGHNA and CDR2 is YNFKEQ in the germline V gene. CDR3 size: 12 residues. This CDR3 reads CASSQDRYGYTF. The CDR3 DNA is TGTGCCAGCAGCCAAGATCGGTATGGCTACACCTTC.

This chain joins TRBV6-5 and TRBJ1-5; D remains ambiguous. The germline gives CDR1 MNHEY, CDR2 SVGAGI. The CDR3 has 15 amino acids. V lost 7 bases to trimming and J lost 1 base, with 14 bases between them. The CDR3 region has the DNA TGTGCCAGCAACCTAGACATATTAAGCAATCAGCCCCAGCATTTT. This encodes CASNLDILSNQPQHF.

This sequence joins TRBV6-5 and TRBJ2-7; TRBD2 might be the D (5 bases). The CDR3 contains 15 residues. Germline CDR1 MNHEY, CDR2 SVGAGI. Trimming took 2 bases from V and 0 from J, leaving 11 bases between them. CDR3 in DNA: TGTGCCAGCAGTTACCGGGATCCCCTCTCCTACGAGCAGTACTTC. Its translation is CASSYRDPLSYEQYF.